Below, 22 T cell receptor beta chains from the same sample are listed, as sequenced in a study of cytomegalovirus exposure and HLA in healthy donors. 13 Jbeta primers and 60 Vbeta primers were used for the PCR. Clones were sequenced by immunoSEQ multiplex PCR, and TCRdb holds only the in-frame ones, with some missing. The sample comprises 110,000 to 150,000 clones, roughly 79% of which are singletons, and approximately 1.5% rests with the top ten. Sample: PBMCs. The receptors shown here come from a woman in her thirties in good health and CMV-seronegative.

This clone showed up many times. The chain recombines TRBV27 with TRBJ2-7, with D possibly being TRBD1 (5 bases). V was clipped by 7 bases and J by 5 bases, with 24 bases between them. The germline V gene encodes CDR1 MNHEY and CDR2 SMNVEV (reference sequence). This CDR3 region has 16 residues. DNA of the CDR3: TGTGCCAGCAAAAGACAGATCTCCTCCTCCTATAACGAGCAGTACTTC. Protein product: CASKRQISSSYNEQYF.

This rearrangement joins TRBV5-6 to TRBJ1-2, with D maybe TRBD1 (5 bases). Germline CDR1 SGHDT, CDR2 YYEEEE. The CDR3 has 15 residues. Trimming left V 0 bases short and J 3 bases short, with 12 bases between. The CDR3 DNA is TGTGCCAGCAGCTTGGGCAGGGCCTCTTACTATGGCTACACCTTC. Its translation: CASSLGRASYYGYTF. The full variable domain, in which reference TRBV5-6 and TRBJ1-2 provide the parts outside the CDR3, is DAGVTQSPTHLIKTRGQQVTLRCSPKSGHDTVSWYQQALGQGPQFIFQYYEEEERQRGNFPDRFSGHQFPNYSSELNVNALLLGDSALYLCASSLGRASYYGYTFGSGTRLTVV.

This clone was seen many times. J is TRBJ1-1 and V is TRBV6-1; D is perhaps TRBD1 (6 bases). Trimming shortened V by 5 bases and J by 3 bases, and 13 bases separated the two germline ends. Germline loops: CDR1 MNHNS, CDR2 SASEGT. CDR3 length equals 14 residues. The CDR3 DNA reads as TGTGCCAGCAGTCATTTAAGGACAGACACTGAAGCTTTCTTT. The encoded protein is CASSHLRTDTEAFF.

This chain uses TRBV6-4 with TRBJ1-6; the match to TRBD1 covers 7 bases. Trimming took 0 bases from V and 7 from J; bases not matched to a gene: 3. Germline lookup yields CDR1 MRHNA and CDR2 SNTAGT. The CDR3 runs 15 residues. CDR3 DNA: TGTGCCAGCAGTGACTCGTCAGGGGGGAATTCACCCCTCCACTTT. It encodes CASSDSSGGNSPLHF.

The chain joins TRBV6-5 to TRBJ1-1; weak D call: TRBD1 (6 bases). The CDR3 has 15 amino acids. Germline V gene data show CDR1 as MNHEY and CDR2 as SVGAGI. With 5 bases removed from V and 0 bases from J, the gap between germline ends came to 13 bases. The CDR3, as DNA: TGTGCCAGCAGTCCTTGGACAGTTATGAACACTGAAGCTTTCTTT. Protein sequence: CASSPWTVMNTEAFF.

This clone was detected a few times. V gene TRBV9 combines with J gene TRBJ2-1; 8 nucleotides line up with TRBD1. The CDR3 is 15 residues long. V lost 4 bases, J lost 3 bases, and 6 bases stayed unmatched. Per the germline V gene, CDR1 is SGDLS and CDR2 is YYNGEE. CDR3 residues: CASSPGQGYYNEQFF. As DNA, the CDR3 is TGTGCCAGCAGCCCCGGACAGGGATACTACAATGAGCAGTTCTTC.

The genes are TRBV6-5 and TRBJ1-2; 8 nucleotides align to TRBD1. Trimming cost V 5 bases and J 13 bases; bases outside gene matches: 9. The CDR3 is made up of 12 amino acids. Germline V lookup: CDR1 MNHEY, CDR2 SVGAGI. This CDR3 is CASSPGGAMTTF. The CDR3 DNA follows: TGTGCCAGCAGTCCAGGGGGCGCGATGACCACCTTC.

In nucleotides, the CDR3 is TGTGCAAGTCGCTCTGAGCGACGAAACGAGCAGTACTTC. It translates to CASRSERRNEQYF. V and J are TRBV12-2 and TRBJ2-7; the tabulated D call, TRBD2, remains unverified against the DNA. TRBV12-2 is designated a pseudogene. The CDR3 length is 13 residues.

The sample holds a few counts of this clone. The chain combines TRBV9 with TRBJ2-3; TRBD1 aligns across 7 bases. CDR3 size: 16 residues. Trimming at V came to 5 bases and at J to 2 bases, leaving 11 bases not matched to a gene. Looked up from germline, CDR1 is SGDLS and CDR2 is YYNGEE. CDR3 region: CASSATGLVYTDTQYF. CDR3 DNA sequence: TGTGCCAGCAGTGCGACAGGGCTCGTCTACACAGATACGCAGTATTTT. Drawing the rest from reference TRBV9 and TRBJ2-3, the complete variable domain is DSGVTQTPKHLITATGQRVTLRCSPRSGDLSVYWYQQSLDQGLQFLIQYYNGEERAKGNILERFSAQQFPDLHSELNLSSLELGDSALYFCASSATGLVYTDTQYFGPGTRLTVL.

This clone has a handful of counts. The gene calls are TRBV6-1 and TRBJ2-2; the match to TRBD2 covers 14 bases. Germline CDR1 and CDR2: MNHNS and SASEGT. V shed 8 bases and J 5 bases; nucleotides not matched to a gene: 4. This CDR3 region has 15 residues. This CDR3 reads CASGLAGGGTGELFF. The CDR3 coding sequence is TGTGCCAGCGGACTAGCGGGGGGAGGGACCGGGGAGCTGTTTTTT.

This clone was counted a few times. V gene TRBV2 combines with J gene TRBJ1-2, with TRBD1 matching over 9 bases. Germline V gene data show CDR1 as SNHLY and CDR2 as FYNNEI. V was clipped by 6 bases and J by 1 base; unmatched bases: 9. This CDR3 has 16 residues. CDR3 protein: CASRTGGSNDNYGYTF. CDR3 DNA: TGTGCCAGCAGGACAGGGGGATCTAACGATAACTATGGCTACACCTTC.

V usage is TRBV27 and J usage is TRBJ2-7, with TRBD1 matching 9 bases. CDR3 length equals 14 residues. Germline V gene sequence: CDR1 MNHEY, CDR2 SMNVEV (reference sequence). V lost 3 bases and J lost 6; bases outside the gene matches: 6. CDR3 DNA: TGTGCCAGCAGTTTTTGGACAGGGGTTGGCGAGCAGTACTTC. This encodes CASSFWTGVGEQYF.

V is TRBV9 and J is TRBJ2-5; TRBD2 might be the D (5 bases). From germline, CDR1 is SGDLS and CDR2 YYNGEE. The CDR3 runs to 14 residues. Between the trimmed V and J ends, which lost 4 bases and 4 bases, there was a span of 14 bases. The CDR3 bases are TGTGCCAGCAGCCCCAATCCGGGGAGAGAGACCCAGTACTTC. It encodes CASSPNPGRETQYF.

There are a few counts of this clone. This chain connects TRBV6-4 to TRBJ2-3; 16 positions agree with TRBD2. CDR1 and CDR2 from the germline V gene are MRHNA and SNTAGT. The trim removed 2 bases at V and 4 bases at J, leaving 0 bases unmatched. The CDR3 covers 16 residues. DNA for the CDR3: TGTGCCAGCAGTGACGGGACTAGCGGGGGGGCAGATACGCAGTATTTT. Amino acids: CASSDGTSGGADTQYF.

This chain uses TRBV7-9 with TRBJ2-7, with 12 bases fitting TRBD1. The CDR3 sequence is 17 residues long. From germline, CDR1 is SEHNR and CDR2 FQNEAQ (reference sequence). Trimming took 5 bases from V and 4 from J; bases not matched to a gene: 12. DNA of the CDR3: TGTGCCAGCAGCCTGGGGACAGGGGGCTATCCCCGATACGAGCAGTACTTC. This translates into CASSLGTGGYPRYEQYF.

The V and J genes are TRBV4-2 and TRBJ2-1, with TRBD2 as a possible D gene (5 bases). Germline V gene sequence: CDR1 LGHNA, CDR2 YNFKEQ. The length of the CDR3 is 13 residues. V dropped 0 bases and J dropped 11 bases, with 11 bases sitting between them. For the CDR3, the DNA is TGTGCCAGCAGCCAAGATTTTGGCGGGCAGCAGTTCTTC. This gives the protein CASSQDFGGQQFF.

This chain uses TRBV15 with TRBJ1-2; possibly TRBD1 for D (5 bases). Germline V gives CDR1 LNHNV, CDR2 YYDKDF (reference sequence). Trimming left V 0 bases short and J 4 bases short, with 12 bases between. The CDR3 runs 15 residues. The CDR3 sequence: CATSRDRTGIYGYTF. CDR3 sequence (DNA): TGTGCCACCAGCAGAGATCGAACAGGCATCTATGGCTACACCTTC.

The chain joins TRBV15 to TRBJ2-7; perhaps TRBD1 as D (5 bases). Per the germline V gene, CDR1 is LNHNV and CDR2 is YYDKDF (reference sequence). V was trimmed by 0 bases and J by 7 bases, leaving 10 bases between them. CDR3 length: 13 amino acids. The CDR3 sequence is CATSRDSGAEQYF. CDR3 coding DNA: TGTGCCACCAGCAGAGATAGTGGGGCAGAGCAGTACTTC.

The genes are TRBV29-1 and TRBJ2-2, with D tentatively TRBD2 (5 bases). V was shortened by 7 bases and J by 7 bases, with 22 bases between the two germline ends. This CDR3 comprises 15 residues. The germline gives CDR1 SQVTM, CDR2 ANQGSEA. CDR3 nucleotides: TGCAGCGCCCCCGAGGGCTGGGCGGGTGGCGGGGAGCTGTTTTTT. Its protein product is CSAPEGWAGGGELFF.

The chain combines TRBV6-1 with TRBJ1-1; D gene unclear. This CDR3 spans 13 amino acids. V lost 4 bases and J 7 bases, leaving 13 bases between the germline ends. The germline CDR1 and CDR2 sequences are MNHNS and SASEGT. CDR3 sequence: CASSGAMEGEAFF. As DNA, the CDR3 is TGTGCCAGCAGTGGGGCAATGGAAGGTGAAGCTTTCTTT.

This rearrangement joins TRBV10-1 to TRBJ2-1, with D unresolved. CDR3 length equals 16 residues. Between the trimmed V and J ends, which lost 0 bases and 0 bases, there was a span of 9 bases. The germline V gene encodes CDR1 WNHNN and CDR2 SYGVQD (reference sequence). CDR3 residues: CASSESKLSSYNEQFF. The CDR3 nucleotides are TGCGCCAGCAGTGAGTCGAAGCTGAGCTCCTACAATGAGCAGTTCTTC.

This chain joins TRBV7-3 and TRBJ2-7; a weak D match, TRBD2 (5 bases). Trimming took 3 bases from V and 1 from J, leaving 10 bases between them. Germline V CDR1 and CDR2: SGHTA, FQGTGA. This CDR3 spans 14 amino acids. Written as DNA, the CDR3 is TGTGCCAGCAGCTTTCTTCCGGGGTCCTACGAGCAGTACTTC. Amino acid sequence: CASSFLPGSYEQYF.